Shown below are 27 T cell receptor beta chains from a single sample sequenced in a study of quantifying T cell responses using KT2 cells. Study-level background: cDNA was made from DNase-treated RNA using alpha and beta constant primers.

The cDNA 3' end received a ligated oligonucleotide with a UMI. The first PCR ran roughly 4 cycles with an equimolar RC1.1 and RC1.2 beta primer mix. TCRdb re-called the UMI-ligation and nested PCR reads through MiXCR, storing one row per CDR3 protein. The table records more than 55,000 distinct CDR3 sequences, approximately 13% of them present only once. Specimen: PBMCs spiked with cells of the T cell clone KT2. The source is a human donor.

This clonotype was seen only a few times. This chain connects TRBV20-1 to TRBJ2-3, with 8 positions matching TRBD2. CDR3 length: 17 residues. In germline, CDR1 is DFQATT, CDR2 SNEGSKA (reference sequence). The CDR3 protein is CSAQFTGTSQFTDTQYF. DNA for the CDR3: TGCAGCGCCCAATTCACCGGGACTAGTCAATTCACAGATACGCAGTATTTT.

Only a few counts were recorded for this clonotype. Here the CDR3 reads CSARTTGDGQGNSPLHF. The DNA for the CDR3 is TGCAGTGCTAGAACTACGGGAGATGGACAGGGTAATTCACCCCTCCACTTT. The V call is TRBV20-1, the J call TRBJ1-6, with 8 bases lining up with TRBD1. Germline V lookup: CDR1 DFQATT, CDR2 SNEGSKA (reference sequence). Trimming removed 2 bases from V and 6 bases from J; junction bases left unmatched: 12. The CDR3 runs to 17 residues.

This clonotype was observed a handful of times. The chain is built from TRBV12-3 or TRBV12-4 and TRBJ1-1, with D unclear. The CDR3 extends over 15 amino acids. Trimming took 3 bases from V and 0 from J, leaving 11 bases between them. The CDR3 loop is CASSFVRGMNTEAFF. The DNA for the CDR3 is TGTGCCAGCAGTTTTGTCCGGGGAATGAACACTGAAGCTTTCTTT.

V gene TRBV12-3 or TRBV12-4 combines with J gene TRBJ2-3; D remains ambiguous. This CDR3 spans 13 amino acids. V was trimmed by 9 bases and J by 0 bases, leaving 10 bases between them. CDR3: CASVGTSTDTQYF. The CDR3 bases are TGTGCCAGTGTCGGAACTAGCACAGATACGCAGTATTTT.

This rearrangement joins TRBV30 to TRBJ2-7; the D gene could be TRBD1 or TRBD2 (5 bases each). The CDR3 totals 13 residues. Germline CDR1 reads GTSNPN; CDR2 reads SVGIG (reference sequence). V was pared by 1 base and J by 4 bases, with 11 bases between. The DNA for the CDR3 is TGTGCCTGGAGTGGGGACCGTCCTTACGAGCAGTACTTC. It codes for CAWSGDRPYEQYF.

This chain links TRBV3-1 with TRBJ2-2; D is ambiguous. The germline CDR1 and CDR2 sequences are LGHDT and YNNKEL (reference sequence). V lost 4 bases, J lost 4 bases, and 10 bases lay in between. The CDR3 sequence is 14 residues long. CDR3 nucleotides: TGTGCCAGCAGCCGAACGGCTACCACCGGGGAGCTGTTTTTT. Translated: CASSRTATTGELFF.

This clonotype has at least ten counts. The genes are TRBV5-1 and TRBJ1-1; the D gene is possibly TRBD1 (6 bases). With 4 bases removed from V and 0 bases from J, the gap between germline ends came to 13 bases. The CDR3 loop spans 15 amino acids. CDR1 and CDR2 (germline): SGHRS, YFSETQ. The CDR3 DNA reads TGCGCCAGCAGCGGAGGACAGACCTTGAACACTGAAGCTTTCTTT. Its protein is CASSGGQTLNTEAFF.

This clonotype was counted a few times. The chain couples TRBV27 to TRBJ2-7; the match to TRBD2 covers 11 bases. CDR1 MNHEY and CDR2 SMNVEV come from the germline V gene (reference sequence). The CDR3 sequence is 15 residues long. J gave up 4 bases and V 7 bases, and 9 bases lay outside the gene matches. The CDR3 spells CASIATGTSGYEQYF. CDR3 in DNA: TGTGCCAGCATCGCGACCGGGACTAGCGGTTACGAGCAGTACTTC.

V and J are TRBV27 and TRBJ1-6; D is possibly TRBD1 (5 bases). The germline V gene encodes CDR1 MNHEY and CDR2 SMNVEV (reference sequence). The CDR3 extends over 16 amino acids. V lost 4 bases and J lost 9, with 19 bases in between. The CDR3 nucleotides read TGTGCCAGCAGTTCCCCCCAGAGCAGGGCCGGTTCACCCCTCCACTTT. Protein product: CASSSPQSRAGSPLHF.

The V gene is TRBV3-1, the J gene TRBJ1-6; D is perhaps TRBD1 (5 bases). There are 14 residues in the CDR3. Germline V gene lookup returns CDR1 LGHDT and CDR2 YNNKEL (reference sequence). Trimming removed 2 bases from V and 7 bases from J, with 9 bases in between. This chain's CDR3 is CASSQRGENSPLHF. The DNA of the CDR3 is TGTGCCAGCAGCCAACGAGGGGAGAATTCACCCCTCCACTTT.

The table lists this clonotype with a few counts. This chain links TRBV11-3 with TRBJ1-6; D remains unclear. Trimming cost V 8 bases and J 8 bases, with 4 bases left between them. The CDR3 loop spans 10 amino acids. Germline CDR1 reads SGHNT; CDR2 reads YENEEA. CDR3 amino acids: CASPHSPLHF. The CDR3 region has the DNA TGTGCCAGCCCCCATTCACCCCTCCACTTT.

The V call is TRBV27, the J call TRBJ1-1; 8 nucleotides match TRBD1. The CDR3 covers 14 residues. V lost 2 bases and J lost 7; bases outside the gene matches: 6. The germline V gene has CDR1 MNHEY and CDR2 SMNVEV (reference sequence). CDR3 nucleotide sequence: TGTGCCAGCAGTTTAGGGAGGACAGGGCTTGAAGCTTTCTTT. Its translation: CASSLGRTGLEAFF.

Here the CDR3 reads CASSTTSRAYNEQFF. The CDR3 nucleotides are TGTGCCAGTAGTACGACTAGCAGGGCCTACAATGAGCAGTTCTTC. This sequence joins TRBV19 and TRBJ2-1, with 7 bases identical to TRBD2. J gave up 2 bases and V 4 bases, and 5 bases lay outside the gene matches. The CDR3 spans 15 residues. Germline V lookup: CDR1 LNHDA, CDR2 SQIVND (reference sequence). The complete variable domain, with remaining parts taken from reference TRBV19 and TRBJ2-1, reads DGGITQSPKYLFRKEGQNVTLSCEQNLNHDAMYWYRQDPGQGLRLIYYSQIVNDFQKGDIAEGYSVSREKKESFPLTVTSAQKNPTAFYLCASSTTSRAYNEQFFGPGTRLTVL.

This clonotype was detected only a few times. This chain uses TRBV27 with TRBJ2-1; 7 bases line up with TRBD2. This CDR3 is 14 amino acids long. In germline, CDR1 is MNHEY, CDR2 SMNVEV (reference sequence). V trimming: 6 bases; J trimming: 5 bases; junction bases outside the gene matches: 7. For the CDR3, the DNA is TGTGCCAGCAGGCAGGCGGGAGCAAACAATGAGCAGTTCTTC. It yields the protein CASRQAGANNEQFF.

The chain carries TRBV29-1 and TRBJ2-7; D is possibly TRBD1 (5 bases). The CDR3 has 13 residues. Between the trimmed V and J ends, which lost 5 bases and 6 bases, there was a span of 17 bases. The germline gives CDR1 SQVTM, CDR2 ANQGSEA. DNA of the CDR3: TGCAGCGTTTCTGGACACGTCCGGACCGAGCAGTACTTC. This sequence encodes CSVSGHVRTEQYF.

The V call is TRBV7-8, the J call TRBJ2-1; D unclear. The CDR3 runs 17 residues. Deletions cut 5 bases from V and 5 bases from J, with 22 bases between. Germline assignment: CDR1 SGHVS and CDR2 FQNEAQ. CDR3 nucleotides: TGTGCCAGCAGCCCCGAATATAGGGCCGAGGTTCACAATGAGCAGTTCTTC. Translation gives CASSPEYRAEVHNEQFF.

The gene calls are TRBV7-2 and TRBJ1-4; tentative D call: TRBD1 (5 bases). The length of the CDR3 is 14 residues. From germline, CDR1 is SGHTA and CDR2 FQGNSA. V was clipped by 5 bases and J by 0 bases, with 7 bases between them. This chain's CDR3 is CASSQQATNEKLFF. CDR3 in DNA: TGTGCCAGCAGCCAACAGGCAACTAATGAAAAACTGTTTTTT.

This clonotype appeared many times. The V call is TRBV4-3, the J call TRBJ2-7; 8 bases fit TRBD1. J gave up 0 bases and V 5 bases, and 6 bases lay outside the gene matches. This CDR3 spans 15 amino acids. Germline loops: CDR1 LGHNA, CDR2 YSLEER. The CDR3 sequence is CASSTRTGSSYEQYF. CDR3 nucleotide sequence: TGCGCCAGCAGCACCCGGACAGGGAGCTCCTACGAGCAGTACTTC.

The chain uses TRBV4-1 and TRBJ2-2; D is unresolved. Germline CDR1 is MGHRA and CDR2 is YSYEKL. The CDR3 is 14 amino acids. V was cut by 0 bases and J by 11 bases, with 13 bases left in between. CDR3 amino acids: CASSQELRSTELFF. In DNA, the CDR3 is TGCGCCAGCAGCCAAGAACTTCGCTCGACAGAGCTGTTTTTT.

This clonotype was found a few times. This chain connects TRBV12-3 or TRBV12-4 to TRBJ2-7, with unresolved D. The V gene lost 3 bases and the J gene lost 5 bases, with 14 bases spanning the gap. This CDR3 comprises 14 residues. The CDR3: CASSLFELFHEQYF. The CDR3 region has the DNA TGTGCCAGCAGTTTGTTCGAACTTTTCCACGAGCAGTACTTC.

This clonotype turned up a few times. The V call is TRBV4-2, the J call TRBJ1-2, with D possibly being TRBD1 (5 bases). This CDR3 has 16 amino acids. Germline V gene sequence: CDR1 LGHNA, CDR2 YNFKEQ. V gave up 0 bases and J gave up 3 bases, with 14 bases separating them. The CDR3 protein is CASSQDVAGTDYGYTF. The CDR3 nucleotides read TGTGCCAGCAGCCAAGATGTGGCAGGGACGGACTATGGCTACACCTTC.

There are a few counts of this clonotype. The chain is built from TRBV6-6 and TRBJ2-7; 10 nucleotides agree with TRBD1. The V gene end was trimmed by 0 bases and the J gene end by 2 bases; junction bases not matched to a gene: 4. This CDR3 is built from 16 residues. Germline V gene data show CDR1 as MNHNY and CDR2 as SVGAGI (reference sequence). The CDR3 protein is CASSYSGTGVTYEQYF. The CDR3 nucleotides are TGTGCCAGCAGTTACTCCGGGACAGGGGTCACCTACGAGCAGTACTTC.

The V gene is TRBV6-6, the J gene TRBJ1-1; D gene uncertain. Between the trimmed V and J ends, which lost 6 bases and 1 base, there was a span of 9 bases. CDR3 length: 13 residues. The germline gives CDR1 MNHNY, CDR2 SVGAGI (reference sequence). CDR3 in amino acids: CASRPGENTEAFF. The CDR3 bases are TGTGCCAGCAGGCCCGGGGAGAACACTGAAGCTTTCTTT.

The chain uses TRBV12-3 or TRBV12-4 and TRBJ1-2; 8 bases match TRBD1. Trimming removed 5 bases from V and 7 bases from J; junction bases left unmatched: 9. This CDR3 has 14 residues. The CDR3: CASSPTGGGGGYTF. DNA of the CDR3: TGTGCCAGCAGTCCTACAGGGGGAGGGGGTGGCTACACCTTC.

The V call is TRBV4-2, the J call TRBJ1-4; D uncertain. CDR3 length equals 15 residues. Germline V gene sequence: CDR1 LGHNA, CDR2 YNFKEQ. Trimming left V 1 base short and J 3 bases short, with 9 bases between. In DNA form, the CDR3 reads TGTGCCAGCAGCCAAGGATGGGGTGCTAATGAAAAACTGTTTTTT. It translates to CASSQGWGANEKLFF.

The chain carries TRBV6-2 or TRBV6-3 and TRBJ1-5; 8 bases align to TRBD1. The CDR3 sequence is 13 residues long. CDR1 is MNHEY and CDR2 is SVGEGT in the germline V gene. V lost 5 bases and J lost 9; bases outside the gene matches: 6. CDR3 coding DNA: TGTGCCAGCAGTCTGACAGGGGAGCGGCCCCAGCATTTT. This gives the protein CASSLTGERPQHF.

This clonotype was seen more than once but under ten times. The chain recombines TRBV12-3 or TRBV12-4 with TRBJ1-1; 7 nucleotides align to TRBD1. The CDR3 has 12 residues. With 5 bases clipped from V and 6 bases from J, the junction kept 3 bases outside the gene matches. Written as DNA, the CDR3 is TGTGCCAGCAGTCCGGGGACAGCTGAAGCTTTCTTT. This encodes CASSPGTAEAFF.